This T cell receptor beta chain was sequenced during a study of CD8 T cells in ankylosing spondylitis. Study-level results: From matched ankylosing spondylitis synovial fluid, disease-linked clones were reportedly recovered at significantly enriched levels.

Notes on this clonotype: As yet, its antigen is unknown.

TCRdb used MiXCR to reprocess the 5' RACE reads, holding one entry per CDR3 protein. Of 30,000 to 45,000 distinct CDR3 sequences listed, approximately 9.9% were seen once; the top ten hold roughly a fifth. The clonotype comes from a male donor with ankylosing spondylitis. The sample was synovial fluid, either unsorted or a sorted T cell fraction (not recorded which).

The CDR3 reads CASSYSNQPQHF. The DNA for the CDR3 is TGTGCCAGCAGTTATAGCAATCAGCCCCAGCATTTT. This chain uses TRBV28 with TRBJ1-5; D uncertain. Trimming stripped 4 bases from V and 0 bases from J, with 1 base between. Germline V lookup: CDR1 MDHEN, CDR2 SYDVKM. This CDR3 contains 12 residues.